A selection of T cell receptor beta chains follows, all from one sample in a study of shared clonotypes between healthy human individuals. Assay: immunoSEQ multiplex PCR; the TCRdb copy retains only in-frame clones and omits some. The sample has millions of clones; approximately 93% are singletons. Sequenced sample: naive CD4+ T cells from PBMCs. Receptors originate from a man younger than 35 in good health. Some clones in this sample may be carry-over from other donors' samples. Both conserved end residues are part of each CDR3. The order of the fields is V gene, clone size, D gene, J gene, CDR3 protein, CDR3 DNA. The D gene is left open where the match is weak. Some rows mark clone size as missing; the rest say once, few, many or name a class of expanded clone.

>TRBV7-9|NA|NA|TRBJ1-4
CASSLSGNEKLFF
TGTGCCAGCAGCTTATCCGGGAATGAAAAACTGTTTTTT
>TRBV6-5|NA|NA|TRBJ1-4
CATGGDATNEKLFF
TGTGCCACCGGAGGGGACGCAACTAATGAAAAACTGTTTTTT
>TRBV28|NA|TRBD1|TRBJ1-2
CASSTGGAGVGYGYTF
TGTGCCAGCAGTACAGGGGGCGCGGGAGTTGGCTATGGCTACACCTTC
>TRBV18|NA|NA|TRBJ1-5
CASSPSTGRDQPQHF
TGTGCCAGCTCACCATCCACGGGGAGGGATCAGCCCCAGCATTTT
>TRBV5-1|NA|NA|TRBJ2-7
CASSLGIGSDEQYF
TGCGCCAGCAGCTTGGGGATCGGGAGCGACGAGCAGTACTTC
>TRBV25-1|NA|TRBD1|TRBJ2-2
CASTQTGRPHTGELFF
TGTGCCAGCACCCAGACAGGGCGTCCGCACACCGGGGAGCTGTTTTTT
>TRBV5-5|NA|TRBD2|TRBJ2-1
CASSSQTSGLNEQFF
TGTGCCAGCAGCTCCCAGACTAGCGGTTTAAATGAGCAGTTCTTC
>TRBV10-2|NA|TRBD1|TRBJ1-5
CASRLGTGGAGNQPQHF
TGCGCCAGCAGGCTAGGGACAGGGGGCGCTGGCAATCAGCCCCAGCATTTT
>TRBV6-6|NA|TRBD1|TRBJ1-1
CASSLQDRVSAFF
TGTGCCAGCAGCCTCCAGGACAGGGTTTCAGCTTTCTTT
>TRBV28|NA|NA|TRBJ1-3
CASSTRPVAIYF
TGTGCCAGCAGTACCAGACCAGTCGCCATATATTTT
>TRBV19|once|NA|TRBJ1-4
CASSRTIATNEKLFF
TGTGCCAGTAGTCGGACGATAGCAACTAATGAAAAACTGTTTTTT
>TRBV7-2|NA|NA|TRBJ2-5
CASSPGAIMETQYF
TGTGCCAGCAGCCCGGGGGCAATAATGGAGACCCAGTACTTC
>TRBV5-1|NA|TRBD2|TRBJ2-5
CASSRAGAGETQYF
TGCGCCAGCAGTCGAGCGGGAGCGGGCGAGACCCAGTACTTC
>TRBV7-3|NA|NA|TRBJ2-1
CASSLGLNNEQFF
TGTGCCAGCAGCTTAGGCCTTAACAATGAGCAGTTCTTC
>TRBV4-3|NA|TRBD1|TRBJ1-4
CASSPLPTGGSFATNEKLFF
TGCGCCAGCAGCCCCTTACCGACAGGGGGCTCCTTTGCAACTAATGAAAAACTGTTTTTT
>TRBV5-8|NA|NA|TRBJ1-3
CASSPRKRRSGNTIYF
TGTGCCAGCAGCCCTAGAAAACGACGCTCTGGAAACACCATATATTTT
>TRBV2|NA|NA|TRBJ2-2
CASSEAGRFGGELFF
TGTGCCAGCAGTGAAGCGGGCAGGTTCGGCGGGGAGCTGTTTTTT
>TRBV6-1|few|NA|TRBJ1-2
CANADRNYGYTF
TGTGCCAACGCTGACAGGAACTATGGCTACACCTTC
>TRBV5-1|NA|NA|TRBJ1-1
CASTRGLNTEAFF
TGCGCCTCGACACGGGGTCTGAACACTGAAGCTTTCTTT
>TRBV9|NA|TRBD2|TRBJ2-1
CASSGGSYSYNEQFF
TGTGCCAGCAGCGGCGGGAGCTACTCCTACAATGAGCAGTTCTTC
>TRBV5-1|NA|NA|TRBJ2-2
CASSIQGPESAGELFF
TGCGCCAGCAGCATACAGGGTCCTGAAAGCGCCGGGGAGCTGTTTTTT
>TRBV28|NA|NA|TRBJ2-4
CASGISRAKNIQYF
TGTGCCAGCGGGATCTCTAGAGCCAAAAACATTCAGTACTTC
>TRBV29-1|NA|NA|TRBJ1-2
CSVAFGNYGYTF
TGCAGCGTTGCGTTTGGTAACTATGGCTACACCTTC
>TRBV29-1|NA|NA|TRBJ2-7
CSAVRTDPYEQYF
TGCAGCGCCGTCCGGACGGACCCCTACGAGCAGTACTTC
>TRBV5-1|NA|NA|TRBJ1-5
CASSPGTGSVENQPQHF
TGCGCCAGCAGCCCCGGGACTGGCTCGGTGGAAAATCAGCCCCAGCATTTT
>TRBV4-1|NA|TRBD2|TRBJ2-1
CASSQEESSGRKEFF
TGCGCCAGCAGCCAAGAAGAATCTAGCGGGAGGAAGGAGTTCTTC
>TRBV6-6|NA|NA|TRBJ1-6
CASGVNSPLHF
TGTGCCAGCGGTGTAAATTCACCCCTCCACTTT